This TCR beta chain was identified during a study of shared T cell receptors in the human thymus. Some clones are missing from TCRdb's copy, which holds only in-frame ones; the method was immunoSEQ multiplex PCR. The sample lists 500,000 to 850,000 clones, approximately 87% seen once, with 0.0094% in the top ten. This sample also belongs to another study, concerning human thymus T cells. That source reports: Corrective surgery for congenital heart defects was being performed on the healthy Finnish infants who were the donors. Thymus tissue was removed during corrective cardiac surgery.

Sequenced sample: thymocytes. This sequence was found in a boy younger than two with a congenital heart defect.

The CDR3: CATSRQPRGQGDNYTADTQYF. CDR3 coding DNA: TGTGCCACCAGCAGACAACCCCGGGGACAGGGGGACAACTATACGGCAGATACGCAGTATTTT. The chain links TRBV15 to TRBJ2-3; 11 positions agree with TRBD1. CDR3 length: 21 amino acids. The junction had 20 bases not matched to a gene; V was cut back by 2 bases and J by 4 bases. Germline CDR1 is LNHNV and CDR2 is YYDKDF (reference sequence).